The following is a T cell receptor beta chain sequence with its context. The sample is drawn from a study of T cells in localized non-small cell lung cancer. V gave up 0 bases and J gave up 4 bases, with 11 bases separating them. The CDR3 contains 14 residues. Germline V gene lookup returns CDR1 SGDLS and CDR2 YYNGEE. TCRdb keeps only in-frame clones here, not all; method: immunoSEQ multiplex PCR. Of 58,000 or so clones listed, 85% to 90% are singletons. The source is a woman between 35 and 75 years old with stage I lung adenocarcinoma. The chain couples TRBV9 to TRBJ2-7; D may be TRBD1 (5 bases). The sequenced sample was peripheral blood, obtained before any cancer treatment. CDR3 coding DNA: TGTGCCAGCAGCGTAGCCCCATCAGGGTACGAGCAGTACTTC. Encoded protein: CASSVAPSGYEQYF.